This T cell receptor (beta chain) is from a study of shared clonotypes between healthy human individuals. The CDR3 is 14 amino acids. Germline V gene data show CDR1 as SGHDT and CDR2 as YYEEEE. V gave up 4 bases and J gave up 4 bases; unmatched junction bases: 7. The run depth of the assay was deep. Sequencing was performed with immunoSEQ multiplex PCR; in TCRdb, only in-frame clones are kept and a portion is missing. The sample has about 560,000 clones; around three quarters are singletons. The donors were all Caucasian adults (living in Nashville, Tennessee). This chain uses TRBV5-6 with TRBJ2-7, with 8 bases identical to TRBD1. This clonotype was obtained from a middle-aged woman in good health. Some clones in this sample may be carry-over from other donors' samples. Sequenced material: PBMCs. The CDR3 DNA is TGTGCCAGCAGCACCGGGACAGGACTATACGAGCAGTACTTC. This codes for CASSTGTGLYEQYF.